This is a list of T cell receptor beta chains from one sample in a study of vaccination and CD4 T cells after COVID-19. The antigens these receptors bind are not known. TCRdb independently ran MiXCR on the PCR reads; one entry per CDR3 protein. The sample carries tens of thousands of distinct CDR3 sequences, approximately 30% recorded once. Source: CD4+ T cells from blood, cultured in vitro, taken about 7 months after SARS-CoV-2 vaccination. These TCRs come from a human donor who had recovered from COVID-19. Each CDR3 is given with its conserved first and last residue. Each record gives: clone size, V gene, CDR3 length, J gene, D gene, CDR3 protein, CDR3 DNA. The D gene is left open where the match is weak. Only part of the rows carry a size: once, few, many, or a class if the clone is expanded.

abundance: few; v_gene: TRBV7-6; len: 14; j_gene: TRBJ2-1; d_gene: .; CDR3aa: CASSLRAQYNEQFF; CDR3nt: TGTGCCAGCAGCTTGCGGGCGCAATACAATGAGCAGTTCTTC
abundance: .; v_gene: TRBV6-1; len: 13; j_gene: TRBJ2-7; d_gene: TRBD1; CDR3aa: CASTGTVTYEQYF; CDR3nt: TGTGCCAGCACTGGGACAGTAACATACGAGCAGTACTTC
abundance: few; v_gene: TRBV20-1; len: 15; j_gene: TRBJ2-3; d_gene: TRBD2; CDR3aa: CSARDRTSGIDTQYF; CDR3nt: TGCAGTGCTAGAGACCGGACTAGCGGAATAGATACGCAGTATTTT
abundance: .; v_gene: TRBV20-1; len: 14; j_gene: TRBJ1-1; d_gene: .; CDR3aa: CSARDRQRNTEAFF; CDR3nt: TGCAGTGCTAGAGACCGTCAGCGGAACACTGAAGCTTTCTTT
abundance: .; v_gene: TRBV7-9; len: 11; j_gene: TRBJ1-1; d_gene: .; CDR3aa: CASEDRGSWDF; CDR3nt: TGTGCCAGCGAGGACCGGGGAAGTTGGGACTTT
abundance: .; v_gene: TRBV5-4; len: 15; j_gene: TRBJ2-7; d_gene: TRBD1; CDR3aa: CASSLAGRGRYEQYF; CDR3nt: TGTGCCAGCAGCTTGGCCGGCAGGGGGCGTTACGAGCAGTACTTC
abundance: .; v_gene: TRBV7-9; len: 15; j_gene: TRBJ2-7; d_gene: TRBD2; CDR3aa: CASSLRGGRFDEQYF; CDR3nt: TGTGCCAGCAGCTTAAGGGGCGGGAGATTTGACGAGCAGTACTTC
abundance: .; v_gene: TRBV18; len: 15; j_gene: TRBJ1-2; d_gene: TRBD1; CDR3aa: CASSPLGQGVDGYTF; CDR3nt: TGTGCCAGCTCGCCCTTGGGACAGGGGGTAGATGGCTACACCTTC
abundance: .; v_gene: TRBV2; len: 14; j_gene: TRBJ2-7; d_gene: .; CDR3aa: CASNDAGKAYEQYF; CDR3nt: TGTGCCAGCAACGACGCCGGGAAAGCCTACGAGCAGTACTTC
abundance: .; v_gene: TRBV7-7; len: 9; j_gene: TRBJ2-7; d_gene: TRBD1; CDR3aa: CAAGDREYF; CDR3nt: TGTGCGGCAGGGGACAGAGAGTACTTC
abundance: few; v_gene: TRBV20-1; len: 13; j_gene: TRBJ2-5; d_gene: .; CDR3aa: CSAVTPGMETQYF; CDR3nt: TGCAGTGCTGTTACTCCAGGGATGGAGACCCAGTACTTC
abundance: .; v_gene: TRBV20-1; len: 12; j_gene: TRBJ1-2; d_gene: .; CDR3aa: CSASSQSYGYTF; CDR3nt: TGCAGTGCTAGCTCCCAGAGCTATGGCTACACCTTC
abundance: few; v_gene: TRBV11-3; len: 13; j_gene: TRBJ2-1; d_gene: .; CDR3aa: CASSRGSYNEQFF; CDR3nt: TGTGCCAGCAGCAGGGGCTCCTACAATGAGCAGTTCTTC
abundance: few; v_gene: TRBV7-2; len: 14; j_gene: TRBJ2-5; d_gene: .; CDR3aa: CASSLGHSGETQYF; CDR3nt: TGTGCCAGCAGCTTAGGTCATTCGGGAGAGACCCAGTACTTC
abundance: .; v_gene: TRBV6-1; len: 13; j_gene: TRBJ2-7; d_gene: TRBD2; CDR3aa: CASSRGLAGEQYF; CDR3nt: TGTGCCAGCAGTCGCGGACTAGCGGGGGAGCAGTACTTC
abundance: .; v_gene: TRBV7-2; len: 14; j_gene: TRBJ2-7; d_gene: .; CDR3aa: CASSPDWATYEQYF; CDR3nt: TGTGCCAGCAGCCCCGACTGGGCTACCTACGAGCAGTACTTC
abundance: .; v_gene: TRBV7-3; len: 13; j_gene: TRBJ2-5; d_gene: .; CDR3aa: CASSFGGQETQYF; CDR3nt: TGTGCCAGCAGCTTCGGGGGACAAGAGACCCAGTACTTC
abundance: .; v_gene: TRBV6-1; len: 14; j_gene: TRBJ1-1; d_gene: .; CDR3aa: CAIVDSSMNTEAFF; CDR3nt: TGTGCCATCGTCGACAGTTCCATGAACACTGAAGCTTTCTTT
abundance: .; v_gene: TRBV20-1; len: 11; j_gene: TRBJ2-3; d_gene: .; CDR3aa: CSVHATDTQYF; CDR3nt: TGCAGTGTTCATGCCACAGATACGCAGTATTTT
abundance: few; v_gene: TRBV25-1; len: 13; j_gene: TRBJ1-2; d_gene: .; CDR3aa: CASSSTTNYGYTF; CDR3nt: TGTGCCAGCAGTTCCACAACTAACTATGGCTACACCTTC
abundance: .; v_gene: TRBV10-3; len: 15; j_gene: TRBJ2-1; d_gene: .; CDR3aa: CAISSKGGGYNEQFF; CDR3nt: TGTGCCATCAGCTCAAAGGGGGGAGGGTACAATGAGCAGTTCTTC
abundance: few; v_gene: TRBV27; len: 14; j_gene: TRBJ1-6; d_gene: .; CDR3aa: CASSLDRYNSPLHF; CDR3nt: TGTGCCAGCAGTCTTGACCGGTATAATTCACCCCTCCACTTT
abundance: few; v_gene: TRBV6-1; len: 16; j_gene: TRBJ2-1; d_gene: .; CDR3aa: CASSPTYRSSYNEQFF; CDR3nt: TGTGCCAGCTCGCCTACCTACCGGAGCTCCTACAATGAGCAGTTCTTC
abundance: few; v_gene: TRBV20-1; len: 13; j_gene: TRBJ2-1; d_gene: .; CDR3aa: CSARGENSNEQFF; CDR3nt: TGCAGTGCTAGGGGGGAGAATTCCAATGAGCAGTTCTTC
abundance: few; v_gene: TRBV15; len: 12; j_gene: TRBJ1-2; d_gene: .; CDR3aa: CATSRAGYGYTF; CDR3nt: TGTGCCACCAGCAGAGCGGGCTATGGCTACACCTTC
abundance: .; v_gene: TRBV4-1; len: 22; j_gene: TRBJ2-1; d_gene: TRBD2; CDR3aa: CASSKRAHRGGSERGSYNEQFF; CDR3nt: TGCGCCAGCAGCAAAAGGGCCCATCGGGGGGGTAGCGAGAGGGGCTCCTACAATGAGCAGTTCTTC
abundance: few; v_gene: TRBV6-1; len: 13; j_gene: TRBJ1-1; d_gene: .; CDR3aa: CASREGSGTEAFF; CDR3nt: TGTGCCAGCAGAGAGGGAAGCGGCACTGAAGCTTTCTTT
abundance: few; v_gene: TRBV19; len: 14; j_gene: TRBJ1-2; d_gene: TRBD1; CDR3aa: CASSIPGQINGYTF; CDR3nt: TGTGCCAGTAGTATTCCGGGACAGATAAATGGCTACACCTTC
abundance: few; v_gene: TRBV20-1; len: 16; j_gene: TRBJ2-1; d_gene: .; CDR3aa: CSQAGRKGGSYNEQFF; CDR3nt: TGCAGTCAAGCGGGCCGGAAAGGTGGGTCCTACAATGAGCAGTTCTTC
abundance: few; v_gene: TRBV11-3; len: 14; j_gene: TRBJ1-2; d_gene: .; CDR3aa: CASSLAGGSYGYTF; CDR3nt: TGTGCCAGCAGCTTAGCGGGGGGCAGCTATGGCTACACCTTC
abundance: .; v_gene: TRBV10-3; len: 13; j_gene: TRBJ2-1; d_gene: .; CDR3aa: CAISPGSSDEQFF; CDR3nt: TGTGCCATCAGTCCCGGGAGTTCAGATGAGCAGTTCTTC